These 27 T cell receptor beta chains originate from one sample sequenced in a study of CD8 T cells in ankylosing spondylitis. Using its own MiXCR run on the 5' RACE reads, TCRdb lists one record per CDR3 protein. The table has around 130,000 distinct CDR3 sequences, about 7% seen once; the top ten hold over 9%. Sequencing used blood, either unsorted or a sorted T cell fraction (not recorded which). The origin of the receptors is a male donor with ankylosing spondylitis or in good health (not recorded which).

There are many counts of this clonotype. The V call is TRBV5-5, the J call TRBJ1-1; weak D call: TRBD1 (5 bases). The CDR3 contains 14 residues. Germline lookup yields CDR1 SGHKS and CDR2 YYEKEE (reference sequence). Trimming removed 2 bases at V and 1 base at J, with 9 bases between. For the CDR3, the DNA is TGTGCCAGCAGCTTAAGGACACAGAACACTGAAGCTTTCTTT. This sequence encodes CASSLRTQNTEAFF.

This clonotype was recorded at least ten times. The V gene is TRBV5-1, the J gene TRBJ2-2, with 8 bases identical to TRBD2. After removal of 0 bases from V and 7 bases from J, the junction contained 2 bases not matched to a gene. This CDR3 is 14 amino acids long. The germline CDR1 and CDR2 sequences are SGHRS and YFSETQ. The chain's CDR3 is CASSLATSGGELFF. CDR3 DNA sequence: TGCGCCAGCAGCTTGGCCACTAGCGGCGGGGAGCTGTTTTTT.

This clonotype appeared many times. V is TRBV9 and J is TRBJ2-3; the match to TRBD2 covers 13 bases. CDR1 SGDLS and CDR2 YYNGEE come from the germline V gene. The CDR3 consists of 16 residues. After removal of 3 bases from V and 3 bases from J, the junction contained 4 bases not matched to a gene. The CDR3 sequence is CASSGTSGSVTDTQYF. The CDR3 DNA reads as TGTGCCAGCAGCGGGACTAGCGGGAGCGTGACAGATACGCAGTATTTT. Full variable domain (missing parts from reference TRBV9 and TRBJ2-3): DSGVTQTPKHLITATGQRVTLRCSPRSGDLSVYWYQQSLDQGLQFLIQYYNGEERAKGNILERFSAQQFPDLHSELNLSSLELGDSALYFCASSGTSGSVTDTQYFGPGTRLTVL.

This clonotype was observed a few times. This chain connects TRBV5-6 to TRBJ1-1, with D hard to call. This CDR3 region has 12 residues. The V gene lost 8 bases and the J gene lost 5 bases, with 13 bases spanning the gap. From germline, CDR1 is SGHDT and CDR2 YYEEEE. CDR3: CASKVMGTEAFF. The CDR3 nucleotides read TGTGCCAGTAAAGTTATGGGAACTGAAGCTTTCTTT.

Of note for this clonotype: A much more abundant neighbour one base away suggests this may be a read error. The chain couples TRBV3-1 to TRBJ2-7, with D perhaps being TRBD1 or TRBD2 (7 bases each). Looked up from germline, CDR1 is LGHDT and CDR2 is YNNKEL (reference sequence). This CDR3 contains 17 residues. This chain's CDR3 is CACSPQGEGQLKYEQYF. DNA of the CDR3: TGTGCCTGCAGCCCCCAGGGGGAGGGGCAACTTAAGTACGAGCAGTACTTC.

CDR3 residues: CASRDLQGSSGNTIYF. In DNA, the CDR3 is TGTGCCAGCAGGGATCTACAGGGTTCCTCTGGAAACACCATATATTTT. The chain joins TRBV2 to TRBJ1-3; D is possibly TRBD1 (6 bases). This CDR3 region has 16 residues. V lost 6 bases and J 0 bases, leaving 15 bases between the germline ends. CDR1 and CDR2 from the germline V gene are SNHLY and FYNNEI.

The chain combines TRBV5-1 with TRBJ2-7; 9 nucleotides agree with TRBD2. The germline CDR1 and CDR2 sequences are SGHRS and YFSETQ. With 0 bases clipped from V and 5 bases from J, the junction kept 6 bases outside the gene matches. This CDR3 has 15 amino acids. The CDR3 is CASSLETSGRNEQYF. CDR3 bases: TGCGCCAGCAGCTTGGAAACTAGCGGGCGAAACGAGCAGTACTTC.

This clonotype has a count of ten or more. The rearrangement uses TRBV20-1 and TRBJ2-7, with no clear D. CDR1 DFQATT and CDR2 SNEGSKA come from the germline V gene (reference sequence). V dropped 3 bases and J dropped 3 bases, with 15 bases sitting between them. This CDR3 spans 14 amino acids. As DNA, the CDR3 is TGCAGTGCTAGCCAGAACTTACTTCACTACGAGCAGTACTTC. It specifies CSASQNLLHYEQYF.

This clonotype has just a few counts. It may be a read error: a sequence one base away is much more abundant. DNA for the CDR3: TGCTGTGCGACCGGGACTAGCGGGAGGGAACGAGATACGCAGTATTTT. Translating gives CCATGTSGRERDTQYF. V usage is TRBV20-1 and J usage is TRBJ2-3; 16 bases match TRBD2. From germline, CDR1 is DFQATT and CDR2 SNEGSKA (reference sequence). The CDR3 contains 16 residues.

This chain connects TRBV18 to TRBJ1-1; weak D call: TRBD1 (5 bases). Germline assignment: CDR1 KGHSH and CDR2 LQKENI. Trimming stripped 0 bases from V and 5 bases from J, with 10 bases between. The CDR3 is 14 amino acids. The CDR3: CASSPPSRTTEAFF. As DNA, the CDR3 is TGTGCCAGCTCACCACCGTCCAGGACAACTGAAGCTTTCTTT. Filled out from reference TRBV18 and TRBJ1-1, the complete variable domain reads NAGVMQNPRHLVRRRGQEARLRCSPMKGHSHVYWYRQLPEEGLKFMVYLQKENIIDESGMPKERFSAEFPKEGPSILRIQQVVRGDSAAYFCASSPPSRTTEAFFGQGTRLTVV.

This clonotype has a count of ten or more. This chain links TRBV4-1 with TRBJ2-5; 13 nucleotides match TRBD2. This CDR3 contains 18 residues. Trimming at V came to 6 bases and at J to 1 base, leaving 11 bases not matched to a gene. CDR1 is MGHRA, CDR2 YSYEKL, per germline. For the CDR3, the DNA is TGCGCCAGCAGGAGACTAGCGGGGGGCCTTAGCTTCCAAGAGACCCAGTACTTC. Translation gives CASRRLAGGLSFQETQYF.

This clonotype has a count of ten or more. The chain is built from TRBV10-3 and TRBJ2-2; D possibly corresponds to TRBD2 (5 bases). V dropped 8 bases and J dropped 4 bases, with 11 bases sitting between them. The germline CDR1 and CDR2 sequences are ENHRY and SYGVKD. This CDR3 is built from 13 residues. Here the CDR3 reads CAIGPEGTGELFF. In DNA form, the CDR3 reads TGTGCCATCGGCCCCGAGGGCACCGGGGAGCTGTTTTTT.

This clonotype was observed many times. The V call is TRBV27, the J call TRBJ2-7; TRBD1 matches at 9 bases. The germline gives CDR1 MNHEY, CDR2 SMNVEV (reference sequence). After removal of 8 bases from V and 6 bases from J, the junction contained 14 bases not matched to a gene. This CDR3 spans 15 amino acids. The CDR3 DNA follows: TGTGCCAGCCGAATCCCCGGGACAGGGACTTTCGAGCAGTACTTC. Its translation is CASRIPGTGTFEQYF.

This clonotype occurred many times. The chain employs TRBV5-5 and TRBJ1-5; D is undetermined. Germline V gives CDR1 SGHKS, CDR2 YYEKEE (reference sequence). This CDR3 has 15 amino acids. Trimming took 2 bases from V and 2 from J, leaving 11 bases between them. This CDR3 reads CASSFRSFGNQPQHF. As DNA, the CDR3 is TGTGCCAGCAGCTTTAGGAGTTTTGGCAATCAGCCCCAGCATTTT.

This clonotype was detected ten times or more. This chain uses TRBV28 with TRBJ1-2; D is unclear. The CDR3 extends over 13 amino acids. Trimming stripped 7 bases from V and 4 bases from J, with 13 bases between. The germline V gene has CDR1 MDHEN and CDR2 SYDVKM. The CDR3 nucleotides are TGTGCCAGCACCTCCCTGGTGGGCTATGGCTACACCTTC. Translation: CASTSLVGYGYTF.

This clonotype has a count of ten or more. The V and J genes are TRBV5-1 and TRBJ2-5, with TRBD1 matching 8 bases. Germline assignment: CDR1 SGHRS and CDR2 YFSETQ. The J segment lost 5 bases and the V segment lost 0 bases, leaving 6 bases of the junction unmatched. The CDR3 spans 15 residues. The CDR3 DNA sequence: TGCGCCAGCAGCTTGGTTTCCCAGGGGGCGGAGACCCAGTACTTC. Amino acid sequence: CASSLVSQGAETQYF.

This clonotype was observed many times. This chain uses TRBV5-1 with TRBJ2-2; tentatively, D is TRBD1 or TRBD2 (5 bases each). This CDR3 is built from 16 residues. The V gene lost 3 bases and the J gene lost 1 base, with 13 bases spanning the gap. Germline CDR1 SGHRS, CDR2 YFSETQ. CDR3 coding DNA: TGCGCCAGCAGCTGGACCGGGACCCGGAACACCGGGGAGCTGTTTTTT. It translates to CASSWTGTRNTGELFF.

This clonotype was found many times. The chain combines TRBV9 with TRBJ2-2; D might be TRBD2 (6 bases). Germline V gene lookup returns CDR1 SGDLS and CDR2 YYNGEE. V dropped 0 bases and J dropped 6 bases, with 12 bases sitting between them. The CDR3 length is 15 residues. The DNA for the CDR3 is TGTGCCAGCAGCGTAGCGGGGAGGAGCCCCGGGGAGCTGTTTTTT. It encodes CASSVAGRSPGELFF.

This clonotype appeared many times. This chain links TRBV7-9 with TRBJ1-1; a possible D gene is TRBD1 (5 bases). The CDR3 is made up of 13 amino acids. V was cut by 5 bases and J by 1 base, with 8 bases left in between. The V gene's germline CDR1 is SEHNR and CDR2 FQNEAQ (reference sequence). CDR3 protein: CASSARENTEAFF. The CDR3, as DNA: TGTGCCAGCAGCGCCAGGGAGAACACTGAAGCTTTCTTT.

This clonotype was counted at least ten times. J is TRBJ1-1 and V is TRBV5-1, with 7 bases aligning to TRBD1. The CDR3 totals 15 residues. V gave up 1 base and J gave up 3 bases; unmatched junction bases: 6. In germline, CDR1 is SGHRS, CDR2 YFSETQ. CDR3 region: CASSLYDRDDTEAFF. The CDR3 DNA reads TGCGCCAGCAGCTTGTATGACAGGGACGACACTGAAGCTTTCTTT. Complete variable domain (other parts from reference TRBV5-1 and TRBJ1-1): KAGVTQTPRYLIKTRGQQVTLSCSPISGHRSVSWYQQTPGQGLQFLFEYFSETQRNKGNFPGRFSGRQFSNSRSEMNVSTLELGDSALYLCASSLYDRDDTEAFFGQGTRLTVV.

This clonotype was observed at least ten times. The chain combines TRBV20-1 with TRBJ2-7; D ambiguous. The CDR3 sequence is 12 residues long. CDR1 and CDR2 (germline): DFQATT, SNEGSKA (reference sequence). V gave up 0 bases and J gave up 4 bases, with 7 bases separating them. CDR3 in DNA: TGCAGTGCTAGAGATGCACGGTACGAGCAGTACTTC. Its translation is CSARDARYEQYF.

This clonotype has a count of ten or more. The J gene is TRBJ2-5, the V gene TRBV5-1; maybe TRBD1 (5 bases). The CDR3 sequence is 13 residues long. V lost 4 bases and J lost 2, with 9 bases in between. Germline CDR1 and CDR2: SGHRS and YFSETQ. The CDR3 sequence: CASSRQRQETQYF. CDR3 nucleotide sequence: TGCGCCAGCAGCCGACAGCGTCAAGAGACCCAGTACTTC.

The table lists this clonotype with many counts. The chain combines TRBV12-3 or TRBV12-4 with TRBJ2-1; the D is unclear. Between the trimmed V and J ends, which lost 7 bases and 6 bases, there was a span of 19 bases. The CDR3 totals 15 residues. DNA for the CDR3: TGTGCCAGCACCCCCCCGCTAGTTAGGGTCAATGAGCAGTTCTTC. It codes for CASTPPLVRVNEQFF.

Ten or more counts support this clonotype. The V call is TRBV5-1, the J call TRBJ2-7, with TRBD1 identical over 7 bases. After removal of 4 bases from V and 1 base from J, the junction contained 11 bases not matched to a gene. The CDR3 runs to 16 residues. CDR1 is SGHRS, CDR2 YFSETQ, per germline. The chain's CDR3 is CASSLHRDRASYEQYF. CDR3 sequence (DNA): TGCGCCAGCAGCCTACACCGGGACAGAGCTTCCTACGAGCAGTACTTC.

The sample holds a few counts of this clonotype. The chain recombines TRBV28 with TRBJ2-1; TRBD2 agrees at 11 bases. Trimming at V came to 3 bases and at J to 6 bases, leaving 7 bases not matched to a gene. CDR1 and CDR2 (germline): MDHEN, SYDVKM. This CDR3 region has 16 residues. CDR3 residues: CASSLILAGVRNEQFF. In DNA, the CDR3 is TGTGCCAGCAGTTTGATACTAGCGGGAGTTCGCAATGAGCAGTTCTTC. Filled out from reference TRBV28 and TRBJ2-1, the complete variable domain reads DVKVTQSSRYLVKRTGEKVFLECVQDMDHENMFWYRQDPGLGLRLIYFSYDVKMKEKGDIPEGYSVSREKKERFSLILESASTNQTSMYLCASSLILAGVRNEQFFGPGTRLTVL.

This clonotype was detected ten times or more. This chain connects TRBV7-3 to TRBJ2-3, with 8 positions matching TRBD2. The CDR3 length is 16 residues. Trimming took 2 bases from V and 1 from J; bases not matched to a gene: 5. Germline CDR1 is SGHTA and CDR2 is FQGTGA. The CDR3 region has the DNA TGTGCCAGCAGCTTACGGAGCGGGAGTGGCACAGATACGCAGTATTTT. Translating it yields CASSLRSGSGTDTQYF.

This clonotype was recorded a few times. The J gene is TRBJ2-3, the V gene TRBV11-2, with 11 bases lining up with TRBD1. The CDR3 is 15 residues long. Trimming at V came to 5 bases and at J to 5 bases, leaving 6 bases not matched to a gene. Germline V lookup: CDR1 SGHAT, CDR2 FQNNGV. The CDR3 DNA sequence: TGTGCCAGCAGCGGACAGGGGGCGGTTGGAGATACGCAGTATTTT. It translates to CASSGQGAVGDTQYF.